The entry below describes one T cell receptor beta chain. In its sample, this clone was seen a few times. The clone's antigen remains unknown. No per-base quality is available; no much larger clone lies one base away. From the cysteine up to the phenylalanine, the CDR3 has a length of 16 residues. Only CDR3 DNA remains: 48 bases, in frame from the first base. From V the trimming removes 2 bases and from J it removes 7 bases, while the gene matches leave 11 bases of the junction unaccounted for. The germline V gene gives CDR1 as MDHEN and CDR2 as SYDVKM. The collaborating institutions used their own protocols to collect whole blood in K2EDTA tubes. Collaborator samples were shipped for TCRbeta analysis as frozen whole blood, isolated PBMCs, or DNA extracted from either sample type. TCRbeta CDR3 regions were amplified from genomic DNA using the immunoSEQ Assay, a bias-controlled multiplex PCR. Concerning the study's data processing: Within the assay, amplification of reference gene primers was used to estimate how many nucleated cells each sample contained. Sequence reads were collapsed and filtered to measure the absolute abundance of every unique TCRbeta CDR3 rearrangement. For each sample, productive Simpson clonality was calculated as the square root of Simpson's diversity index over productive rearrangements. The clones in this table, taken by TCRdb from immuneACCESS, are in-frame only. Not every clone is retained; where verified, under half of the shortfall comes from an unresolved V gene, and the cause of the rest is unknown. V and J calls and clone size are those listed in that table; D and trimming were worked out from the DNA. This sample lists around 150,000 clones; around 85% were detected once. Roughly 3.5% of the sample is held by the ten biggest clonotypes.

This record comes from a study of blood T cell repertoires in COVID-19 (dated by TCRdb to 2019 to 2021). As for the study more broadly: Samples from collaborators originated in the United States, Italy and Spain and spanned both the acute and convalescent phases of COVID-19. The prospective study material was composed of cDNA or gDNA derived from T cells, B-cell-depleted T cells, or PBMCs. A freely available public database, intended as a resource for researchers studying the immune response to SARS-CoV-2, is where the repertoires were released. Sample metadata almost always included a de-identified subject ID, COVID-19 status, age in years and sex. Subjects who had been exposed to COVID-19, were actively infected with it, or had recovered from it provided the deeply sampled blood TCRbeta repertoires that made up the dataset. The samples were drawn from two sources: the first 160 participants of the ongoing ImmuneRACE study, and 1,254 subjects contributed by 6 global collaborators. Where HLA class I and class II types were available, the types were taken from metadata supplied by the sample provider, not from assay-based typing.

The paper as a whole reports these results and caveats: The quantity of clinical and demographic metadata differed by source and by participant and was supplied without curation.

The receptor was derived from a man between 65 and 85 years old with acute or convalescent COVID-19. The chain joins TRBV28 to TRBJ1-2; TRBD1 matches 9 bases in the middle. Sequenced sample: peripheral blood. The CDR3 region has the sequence CASSLNTPGQGFGYTF. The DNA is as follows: TGTGCCAGCAGTTTAAATACCCCGGGACAGGGCTTTGGCTACACCTTC.